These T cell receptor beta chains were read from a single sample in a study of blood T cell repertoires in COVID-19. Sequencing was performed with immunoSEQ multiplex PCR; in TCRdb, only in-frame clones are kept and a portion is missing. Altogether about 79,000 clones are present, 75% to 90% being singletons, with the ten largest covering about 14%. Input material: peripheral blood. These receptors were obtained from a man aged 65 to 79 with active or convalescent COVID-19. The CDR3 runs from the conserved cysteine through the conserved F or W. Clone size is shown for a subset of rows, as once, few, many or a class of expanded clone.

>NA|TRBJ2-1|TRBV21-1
CASSPRTDYNEQFF
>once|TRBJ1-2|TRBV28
CASSLFEENYGYTF
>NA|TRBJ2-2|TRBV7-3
CASSLNRMVGELFF
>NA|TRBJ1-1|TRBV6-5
CAATGVVRAGTEAFF
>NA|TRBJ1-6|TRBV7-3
CASSLGRNSPLHF
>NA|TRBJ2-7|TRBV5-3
CARSLAHSGQGSYEQYF
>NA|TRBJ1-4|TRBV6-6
CASSYSGGANEKLFF
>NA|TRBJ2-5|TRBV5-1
CASSPRDSQETQYF
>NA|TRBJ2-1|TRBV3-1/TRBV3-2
CASSQGAPPHSNEQFF
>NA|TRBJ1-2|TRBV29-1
CSVEAADRGLANYGYTF
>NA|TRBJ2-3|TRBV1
CTSSHDRTEASRTDTQYF
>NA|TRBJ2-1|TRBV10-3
CATKTSGTNNEQFF
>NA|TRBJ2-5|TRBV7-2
CASCRQVQETQYF
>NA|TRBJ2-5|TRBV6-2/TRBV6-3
CASSYWDRETQYF
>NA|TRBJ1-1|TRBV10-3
CAISAGFGTEAFF
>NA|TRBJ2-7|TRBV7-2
CASSFPGLSRDEQYF
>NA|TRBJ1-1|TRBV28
CASLTGGRQNTEAFF
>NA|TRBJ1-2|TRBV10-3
CAISEGQLTNYGYTF
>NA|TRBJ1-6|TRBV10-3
CAISSGQGNSPLHF
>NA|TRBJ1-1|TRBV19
CASSPGQGSTEAFF
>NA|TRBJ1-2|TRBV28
CASRPGGIGSYTF
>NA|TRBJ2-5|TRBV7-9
CASSFDRGETQYF
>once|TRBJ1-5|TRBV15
CATSRVGTGTLNQPQHF
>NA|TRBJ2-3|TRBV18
CASSPAGGTDTQYF
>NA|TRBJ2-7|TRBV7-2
CASSLQGGSYEQYF
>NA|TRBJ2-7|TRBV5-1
CASSSNVEGEQYF
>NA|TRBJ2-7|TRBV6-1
CASSEAGDRRDEQYF
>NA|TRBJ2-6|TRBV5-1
CASSQQGSGANVLTF
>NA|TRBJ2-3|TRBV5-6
CASSWTGGAGLDTQYF
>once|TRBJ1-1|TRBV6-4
CASSDVLGTEAFF
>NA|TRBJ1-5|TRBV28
CASSPSGQLNQPQHF
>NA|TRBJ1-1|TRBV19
CASSTRNTEAFF
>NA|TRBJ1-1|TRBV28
CASSLTNTEAFF
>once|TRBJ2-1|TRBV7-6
CASSLGGGTIVNEQFF
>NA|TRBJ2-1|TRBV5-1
CASSLGPAGLSYNEQFF
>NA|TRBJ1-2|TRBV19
CASSRLGLYGYTF
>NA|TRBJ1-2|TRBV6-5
CASSYSWRDYGYTF
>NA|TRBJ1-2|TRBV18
CASSPPGTGGSYGYTF
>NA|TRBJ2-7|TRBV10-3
CAISGGRDQNYEQYF
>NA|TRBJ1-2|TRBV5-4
CASSLGGTVKANYGYTF
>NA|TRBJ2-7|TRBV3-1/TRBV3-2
CASSQGPGDYYEQYF
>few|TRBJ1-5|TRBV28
CASSLPPTDRSQHF